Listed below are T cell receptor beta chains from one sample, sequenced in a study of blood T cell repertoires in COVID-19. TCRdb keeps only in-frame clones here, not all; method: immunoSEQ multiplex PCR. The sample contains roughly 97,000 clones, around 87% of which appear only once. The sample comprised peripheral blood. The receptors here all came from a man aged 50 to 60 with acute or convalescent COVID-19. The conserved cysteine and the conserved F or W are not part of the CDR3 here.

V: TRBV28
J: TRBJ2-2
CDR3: ASSLLPTLALGTGELF

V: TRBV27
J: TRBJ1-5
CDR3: ASSFYPGGDQPQH

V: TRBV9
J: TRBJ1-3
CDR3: ASSVGQASLSGNTIY

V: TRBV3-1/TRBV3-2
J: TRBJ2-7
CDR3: ASSLSTGASGGAYEQY

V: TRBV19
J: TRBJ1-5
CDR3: ASSKDREDQPQH

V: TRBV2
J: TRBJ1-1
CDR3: ASSEQGGPF

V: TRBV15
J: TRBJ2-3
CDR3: ATSSRLASTDTQY

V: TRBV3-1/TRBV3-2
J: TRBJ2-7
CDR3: ASSRGAGSTYEQY

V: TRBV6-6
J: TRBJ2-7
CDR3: ASRPRGDPPYEQY

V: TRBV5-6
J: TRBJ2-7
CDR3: ASSSHRESSYEQY

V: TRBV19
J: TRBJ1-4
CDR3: ATTDNEKLF

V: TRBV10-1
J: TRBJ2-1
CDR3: ASSESGSGFHEQF

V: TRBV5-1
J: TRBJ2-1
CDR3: ASSLVALDNEQF

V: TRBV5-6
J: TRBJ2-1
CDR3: ASSLVSGRAGF

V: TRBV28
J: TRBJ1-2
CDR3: ASSPTGGNYGYT

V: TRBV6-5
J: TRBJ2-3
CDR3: ASNSRLAGTDTQY

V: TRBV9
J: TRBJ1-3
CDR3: ASSAYPDTIY

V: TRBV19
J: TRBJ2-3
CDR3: ASSNLAGGTDTQY

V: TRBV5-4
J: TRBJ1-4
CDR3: ASSWDRENEKLF

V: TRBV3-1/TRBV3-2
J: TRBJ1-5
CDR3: ASSHLYSNQPQH

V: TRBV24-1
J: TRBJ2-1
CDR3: ATSDPGTGHEQF

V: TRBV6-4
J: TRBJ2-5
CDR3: ASSDSRVRRNQETQY

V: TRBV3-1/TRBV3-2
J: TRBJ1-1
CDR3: ASSVGHLNTEAF

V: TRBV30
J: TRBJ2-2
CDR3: AWSGLAGAGELF

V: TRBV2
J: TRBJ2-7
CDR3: ASSRDLSVYEQY

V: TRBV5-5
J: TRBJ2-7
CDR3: ASSLAPGYEQY

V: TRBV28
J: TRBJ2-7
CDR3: ASSFIGLAGGYEQY

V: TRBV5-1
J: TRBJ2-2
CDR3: ASSQAGNTGELF

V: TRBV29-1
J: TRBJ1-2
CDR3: SVVDRGGHYT

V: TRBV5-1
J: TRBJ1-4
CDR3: ASSLAGNEKLF

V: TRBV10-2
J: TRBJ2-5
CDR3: ASSVEDTSGRKTQY

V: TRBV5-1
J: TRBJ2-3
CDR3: ASSPFWRDTQY

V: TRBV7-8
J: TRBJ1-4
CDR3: ASSIRQSTNEKLF

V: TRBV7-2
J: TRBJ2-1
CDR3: ASSLEGTGGYNEQF

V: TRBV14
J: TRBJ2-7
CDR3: ASSRRFPGQGTYEQY

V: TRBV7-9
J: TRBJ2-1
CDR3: ASSLRTSGRDEQF

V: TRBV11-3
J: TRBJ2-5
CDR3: ASSLAGGAETQY

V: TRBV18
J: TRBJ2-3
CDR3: ASSPQGDTQY

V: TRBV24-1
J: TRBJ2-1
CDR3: ATSDQTAGGGNEQF

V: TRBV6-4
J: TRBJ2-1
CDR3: ASSELAGSYNEQF

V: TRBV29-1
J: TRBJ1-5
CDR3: SAAGSVNQPQH

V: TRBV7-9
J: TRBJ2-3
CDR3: ASSFGEDTQY

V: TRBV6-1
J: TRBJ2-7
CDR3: ASSEAGASYEQY

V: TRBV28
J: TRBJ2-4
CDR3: ASSSSGISENIQY

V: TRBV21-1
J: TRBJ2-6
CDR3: ASRSREAGANVLT

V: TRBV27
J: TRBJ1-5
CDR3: ASSLSSQGNQPQH

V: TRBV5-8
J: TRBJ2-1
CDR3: ASSSRSGPSYNEQF

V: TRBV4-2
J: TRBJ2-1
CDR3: ASSQGPPGAGGYNEQF

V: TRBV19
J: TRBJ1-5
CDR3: ASSIATGGVGQPQH

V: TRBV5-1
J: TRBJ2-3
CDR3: ASSLAPSGRDTDTQY

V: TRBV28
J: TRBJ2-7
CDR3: ASSPRLAGRSYEQY

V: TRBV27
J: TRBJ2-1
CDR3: ASSLSGPEEQF

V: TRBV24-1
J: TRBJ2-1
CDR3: ASQGQGGVYNEQF

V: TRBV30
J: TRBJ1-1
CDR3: AWMGDKGTEAF